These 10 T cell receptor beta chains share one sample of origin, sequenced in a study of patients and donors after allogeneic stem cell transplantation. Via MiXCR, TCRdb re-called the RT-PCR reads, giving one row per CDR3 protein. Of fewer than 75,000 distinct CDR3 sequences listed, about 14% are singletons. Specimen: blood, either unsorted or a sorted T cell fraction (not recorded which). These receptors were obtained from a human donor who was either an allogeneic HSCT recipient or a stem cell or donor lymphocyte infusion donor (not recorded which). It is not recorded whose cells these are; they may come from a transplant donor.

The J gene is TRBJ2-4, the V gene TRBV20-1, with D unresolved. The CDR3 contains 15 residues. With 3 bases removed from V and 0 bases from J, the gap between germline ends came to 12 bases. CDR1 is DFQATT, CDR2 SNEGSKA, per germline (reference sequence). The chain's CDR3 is CSARKWKEAKNIQYF. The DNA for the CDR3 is TGCAGTGCTAGGAAATGGAAAGAAGCCAAAAACATTCAGTACTTC.

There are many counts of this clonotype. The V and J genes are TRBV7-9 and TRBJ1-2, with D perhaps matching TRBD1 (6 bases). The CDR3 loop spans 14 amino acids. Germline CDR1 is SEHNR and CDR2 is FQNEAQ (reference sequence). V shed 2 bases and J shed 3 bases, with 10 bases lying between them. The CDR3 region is CASSLLGGDYGYTF. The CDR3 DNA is TGTGCCAGCAGCTTATTAGGGGGTGACTATGGCTACACCTTC.

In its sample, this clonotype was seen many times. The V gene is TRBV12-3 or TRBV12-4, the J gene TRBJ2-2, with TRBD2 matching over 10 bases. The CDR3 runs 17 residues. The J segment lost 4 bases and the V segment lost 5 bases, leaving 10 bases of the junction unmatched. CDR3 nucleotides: TGTGCCAGCAGTCCTCTAGCGGGAGATCGTGTCACCGGGGAGCTGTTTTTT. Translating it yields CASSPLAGDRVTGELFF.

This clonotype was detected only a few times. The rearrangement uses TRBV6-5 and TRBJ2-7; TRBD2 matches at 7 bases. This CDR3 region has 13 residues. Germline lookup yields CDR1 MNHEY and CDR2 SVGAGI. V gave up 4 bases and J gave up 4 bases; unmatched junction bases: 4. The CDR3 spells CASSWREFYEQYF. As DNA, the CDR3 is TGTGCCAGCAGTTGGCGGGAGTTTTACGAGCAGTACTTC.

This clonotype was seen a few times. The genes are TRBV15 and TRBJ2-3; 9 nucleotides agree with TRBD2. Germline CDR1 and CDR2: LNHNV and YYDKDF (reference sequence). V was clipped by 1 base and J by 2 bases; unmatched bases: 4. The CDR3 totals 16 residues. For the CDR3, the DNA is TGTGCCACCAGCAGAGGAACTAGCGGGTTCACAGATACGCAGTATTTT. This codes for CATSRGTSGFTDTQYF.

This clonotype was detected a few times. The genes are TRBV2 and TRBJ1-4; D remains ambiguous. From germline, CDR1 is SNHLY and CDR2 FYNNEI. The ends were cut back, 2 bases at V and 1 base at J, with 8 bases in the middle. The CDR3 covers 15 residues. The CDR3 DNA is TGTGCCAGCAGTGAATCGGGGTTAACTAATGAAAAACTGTTTTTT. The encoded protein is CASSESGLTNEKLFF.

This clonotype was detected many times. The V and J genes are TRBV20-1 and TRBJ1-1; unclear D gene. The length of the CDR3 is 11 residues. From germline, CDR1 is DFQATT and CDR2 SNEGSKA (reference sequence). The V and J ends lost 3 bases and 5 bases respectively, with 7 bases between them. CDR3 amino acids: CSARSETEAFF. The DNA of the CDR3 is TGCAGTGCTAGGTCGGAAACTGAAGCTTTCTTT.

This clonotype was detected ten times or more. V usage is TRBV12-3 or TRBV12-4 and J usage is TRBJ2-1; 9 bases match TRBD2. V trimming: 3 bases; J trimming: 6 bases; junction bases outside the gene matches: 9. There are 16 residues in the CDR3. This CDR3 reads CASSFYPAGGGNEQFF. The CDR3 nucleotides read TGTGCCAGCAGTTTCTATCCAGCGGGAGGAGGCAATGAGCAGTTCTTC.

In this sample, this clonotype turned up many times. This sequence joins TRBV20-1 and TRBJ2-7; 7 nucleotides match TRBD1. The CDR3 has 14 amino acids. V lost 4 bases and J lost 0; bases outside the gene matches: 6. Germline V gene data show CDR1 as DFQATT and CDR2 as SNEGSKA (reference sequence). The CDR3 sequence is CSAINRGYSYEQYF. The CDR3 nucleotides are TGCAGTGCTATAAACAGGGGTTACTCCTACGAGCAGTACTTC.

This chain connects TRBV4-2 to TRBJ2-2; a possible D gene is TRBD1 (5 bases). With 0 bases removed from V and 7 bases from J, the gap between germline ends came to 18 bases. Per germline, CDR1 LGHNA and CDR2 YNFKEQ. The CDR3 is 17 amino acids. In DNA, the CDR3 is TGTGCCAGCAGCCAAGAGAGCAGGTCTTACACAGGCGGGGAGCTGTTTTTT. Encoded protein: CASSQESRSYTGGELFF.